Presented here are 14 T cell receptor beta chains from one specimen sequenced in a study of cytomegalovirus exposure and HLA in healthy donors. The PCR ran on 60 Vbeta and 13 Jbeta primers. Generated by immunoSEQ multiplex PCR, the TCRdb table keeps only in-frame clones and is missing some. Recorded for this sample: just under 80,000 clones. Sequenced material: PBMCs. These receptor sequences come from a man aged 18 to 29 in good health and CMV-seropositive.

Notes on this clone: One end of the junction is discordant with germline, which a read error may explain. This chain joins TRBV7-7 and TRBJ2-2; a weak D match, TRBD2 (6 bases). Germline CDR1 SSHAT, CDR2 FNYEAQ (reference sequence). The CDR3 contains 14 residues. The CDR3 spells CASSLGDLAGELFF. The CDR3 DNA sequence: TGTGCTAGCAGCTTGGGGGACTTGGCCGGGGAGCTGTTTTTT.

The chain combines TRBV7-9 with TRBJ2-7; TRBD1 aligns across 7 bases. The CDR3 sequence is 13 residues long. The germline V gene has CDR1 SEHNR and CDR2 FQNEAQ (reference sequence). The trim removed 5 bases at V and 5 bases at J, leaving 6 bases unmatched. Here the CDR3 reads CASSPPTGDEQYF. For the CDR3, the DNA is TGTGCCAGCAGCCCCCCAACAGGGGACGAGCAGTACTTC.

The genes are TRBV20-1 and TRBJ1-1; D unresolved. The V gene's germline CDR1 is DFQATT and CDR2 SNEGSKA (reference sequence). The CDR3 spans 11 residues. Trimming took off 1 base at V and 4 bases at J, with 4 bases between the two ends. The CDR3 here is CSARGSTEAFF. CDR3 sequence (DNA): TGCAGTGCTAGAGGTAGCACTGAAGCTTTCTTT.

This CDR3 is CASSPGGNYGYTF. The CDR3, as DNA: TGTGCCAGCAGCCCCGGGGGGAACTATGGCTACACCTTC. The chain links TRBV6-5 to TRBJ1-2, with D possibly being TRBD1 (5 bases). The CDR3 length is 13 residues. The germline CDR1 and CDR2 sequences are MNHEY and SVGAGI. V was cut by 6 bases and J by 2 bases, with 10 bases left in between.

The chain combines TRBV5-1 with TRBJ2-7; D possibly corresponds to TRBD2 (5 bases). V gave up 0 bases and J gave up 1 base, with 8 bases separating them. Germline-derived CDR1 and CDR2 are SGHRS and YFSETQ. The CDR3 is made up of 14 amino acids. DNA of the CDR3: TGCGCCAGCAGCTTGGTGCCGGGGTCCTACGAGCAGTACTTC. Its protein is CASSLVPGSYEQYF.

V is TRBV19 and J is TRBJ2-6; D gene uncertain. V lost 7 bases and J lost 1, with 2 bases in between. The germline V gene has CDR1 LNHDA and CDR2 SQIVND (reference sequence). CDR3 size: 12 residues. This CDR3 is CASTSGANVLTF. The CDR3 DNA sequence: TGTGCCAGTACTTCTGGGGCCAACGTCCTGACTTTC.

The V call is TRBV19, the J call TRBJ1-2; 8 bases fit TRBD1. V was clipped by 11 bases and J by 3 bases; unmatched bases: 11. CDR1 and CDR2 (germline): LNHDA, SQIVND (reference sequence). The CDR3 has 14 amino acids. The CDR3, as DNA: TGTGCCTCCAAACCACCGACAGGGGACTATGGCTACACCTTC. Its protein is CASKPPTGDYGYTF.

The chain recombines TRBV5-1 with TRBJ2-5; 8 bases are shared with TRBD2. V shed 4 bases, J shed 5 bases, and the junction held 13 bases outside the gene matches. Germline assignment: CDR1 SGHRS and CDR2 YFSETQ. This CDR3 spans 16 amino acids. CDR3 loop: CASSRTGGPVFETQYF. The CDR3 DNA sequence: TGCGCCAGCAGCCGCACGGGAGGGCCAGTTTTTGAGACCCAGTACTTC.

This rearrangement joins TRBV19 to TRBJ1-5; D is possibly TRBD1 (5 bases). The germline V gene encodes CDR1 LNHDA and CDR2 SQIVND (reference sequence). CDR3 length equals 13 residues. V was trimmed by 8 bases and J by 4 bases, leaving 12 bases between them. The CDR3 DNA follows: TGTGCCAGTGGGTGGGGCCTAAATCAGCCCCAGCATTTT. It is translated as CASGWGLNQPQHF.

The gene calls are TRBV19 and TRBJ1-5; perhaps TRBD1 as D (6 bases). Trimming cost V 8 bases and J 6 bases, with 17 bases left between them. In germline, CDR1 is LNHDA, CDR2 SQIVND (reference sequence). The CDR3 extends over 14 amino acids. The CDR3 sequence is CASGQSSLPQPQHF. CDR3 coding DNA: TGTGCCAGTGGACAGAGCTCACTTCCTCAGCCCCAGCATTTT. Combining the CDR3 with reference TRBV19 and TRBJ1-5 gives the whole variable domain DGGITQSPKYLFRKEGQNVTLSCEQNLNHDAMYWYRQDPGQGLRLIYYSQIVNDFQKGDIAEGYSVSREKKESFPLTVTSAQKNPTAFYLCASGQSSLPQPQHFGDGTRLSIL.

The chain employs TRBV5-4 and TRBJ2-7; 8 bases are a match to TRBD1. The trim removed 0 bases at V and 3 bases at J, leaving 5 bases unmatched. The CDR3 loop spans 15 amino acids. The germline gives CDR1 SGHNT, CDR2 YYREEE (reference sequence). The DNA for the CDR3 is TGTGCCAGCAGCTTGGGACAGGGGAATCTCTACGAGCAGTACTTC. It yields the protein CASSLGQGNLYEQYF.

V is TRBV15 and J is TRBJ1-1; no firm D call. V was shortened by 5 bases and J by 7 bases, with 11 bases between the two germline ends. The CDR3 loop spans 12 amino acids. The germline V gene encodes CDR1 LNHNV and CDR2 YYDKDF (reference sequence). CDR3 nucleotides: TGTGCCACCAGCCCAGCAGGAAGTGAAGCTTTCTTT. It encodes CATSPAGSEAFF. Based on the CDR3 plus reference TRBV15 and TRBJ1-1, the full variable domain is DAMVIQNPRYQVTQFGKPVTLSCSQTLNHNVMYWYQQKSSQAPKLLFHYYDKDFNNEADTPDNFQSRRPNTSFCFLDIRSPGLGDTAMYLCATSPAGSEAFFGQGTRLTVV.

The chain combines TRBV11-2 with TRBJ2-7; TRBD1 aligns across 9 bases. The CDR3 length is 14 residues. Germline CDR1 and CDR2: SGHAT and FQNNGV. V lost 5 bases and J lost 9; bases outside the gene matches: 11. The CDR3 coding sequence is TGTGCCAGCAGCCACGCCCGGACAGGGGACGGGCAGTACTTC. It encodes CASSHARTGDGQYF.

The rearrangement uses TRBV11-1 and TRBJ2-1; D is possibly TRBD2 (6 bases). Trimming removed 6 bases at V and 8 bases at J, with 14 bases between. There are 13 residues in the CDR3. Germline V gene sequence: CDR1 SGHAT, CDR2 FQDESV (reference sequence). CDR3 DNA: TGTGCCAGCAGGCCGCTAGCGAAATATGAGCAGTTCTTC. Translation gives CASRPLAKYEQFF.